This T cell receptor (beta chain) comes out of a study of human T cells and chemical hapten exposure. The overall study: Patch tests applied 0.01% DPC to the upper back and were scored after 6 days. Study observations and caveats: After DPC sensitization, TCRs above 1 in 1000 frequency showed no change. Donors had alopecia, so their immune response may differ from healthy people's.

In this sample, this clonotype turned up a few times. Its cognate antigen is unknown. Germline assignment: CDR1 SGHAT and CDR2 FQNNGV. V was clipped by 1 base and J by 5 bases, with 15 bases between them. This CDR3 comprises 16 residues. Noted time point: pre-sensitization, week 0. Treatment noted: therapeutic diphenylcyclopropenone sensitization with weekly scalp DPC. Original handling: There were a median of roughly 100,000 TCRs per sample, with a range from 23,224 to 690,600. TCRdb reprocessed the RACE reads via MiXCR and lists one record per CDR3 protein. The V and J calls and clone size are TCRdb's, not the authors'. In the table there are 65,000 to 90,000 distinct CDR3 sequences, approximately 14% of which are singletons.

The rearrangement uses TRBV11-2 and TRBJ2-1; D may match TRBD1 or TRBD2 (5 bases each). The source of this sequence is a woman aged 45-65 years with alopecia areata. Some clones in this sample may be carry-over from other donors' samples. The material was whole blood, obtained in connection with sensitization to the hapten diphenylcyclopropenone (DPC). The CDR3 here is CASSLASGTYNNEQFF. In DNA form, the CDR3 reads TGTGCCAGCAGCTTAGCCTCTGGGACGTACAACAATGAGCAGTTCTTC.